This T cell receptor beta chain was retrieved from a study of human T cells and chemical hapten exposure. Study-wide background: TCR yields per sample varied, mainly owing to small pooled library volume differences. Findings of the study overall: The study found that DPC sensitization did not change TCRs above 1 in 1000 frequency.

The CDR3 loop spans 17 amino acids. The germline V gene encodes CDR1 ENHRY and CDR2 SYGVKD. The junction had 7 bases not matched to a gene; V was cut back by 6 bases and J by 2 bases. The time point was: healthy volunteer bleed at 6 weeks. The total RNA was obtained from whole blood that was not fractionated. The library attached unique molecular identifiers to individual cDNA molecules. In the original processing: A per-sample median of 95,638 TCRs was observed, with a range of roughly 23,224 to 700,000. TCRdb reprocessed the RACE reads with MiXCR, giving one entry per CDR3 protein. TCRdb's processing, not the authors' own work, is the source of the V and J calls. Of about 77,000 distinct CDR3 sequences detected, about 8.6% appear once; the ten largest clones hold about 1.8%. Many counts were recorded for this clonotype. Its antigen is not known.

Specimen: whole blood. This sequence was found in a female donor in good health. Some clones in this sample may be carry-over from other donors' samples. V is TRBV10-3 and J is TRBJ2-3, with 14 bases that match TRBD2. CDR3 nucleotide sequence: TGTGCCATCAGCTCGACGACTAGCGGGGGGGCCACAGATACGCAGTATTTT. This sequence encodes CAISSTTSGGATDTQYF.